The 15 T cell receptor beta chains reported below all come from one sample, sequenced in a study of siplizumab effects on memory and regulatory T cells. Assay used: immunoSEQ multiplex PCR; TCRdb lists only in-frame clones, some missing. The sample gives approximately 100,000 clones, around 93% of which show up once; around 0.15% is in the top ten. Sequencing was carried out using non-Treg CD4+ T cells sorted from blood. These receptor sequences come from a human donor in good health.

The chain links TRBV4-1 to TRBJ1-6, with D unresolved. CDR3 size: 16 residues. Germline V gene data show CDR1 as MGHRA and CDR2 as YSYEKL. The V end was cut by 0 bases, the J end by 7 bases, with 13 bases between. CDR3 sequence: CASSQDQAFSNSPLHF. The CDR3 DNA sequence: TGCGCCAGCAGCCAAGATCAGGCTTTTAGCAATTCACCCCTCCACTTT.

The gene calls are TRBV7-3 and TRBJ1-1; D is unresolved. Deletions cut 4 bases from V and 4 bases from J, with 10 bases between. Germline loops: CDR1 SGHTA, CDR2 FQGTGA. The CDR3 loop spans 13 amino acids. DNA for the CDR3: TGTGCCAGCAGCTACGATCGGGCCACTGAAGCTTTCTTT. Translating gives CASSYDRATEAFF.

The gene calls are TRBV19 and TRBJ1-6; D gene uncertain. The germline V gene encodes CDR1 LNHDA and CDR2 SQIVND (reference sequence). The CDR3 extends over 13 amino acids. Trimming shortened V by 7 bases and J by 3 bases, and 7 bases separated the two germline ends. CDR3: CASTSNYNSPLHF. The CDR3 DNA is TGTGCCAGTACCAGCAACTATAATTCACCCCTCCACTTT.

V gene TRBV7-8 combines with J gene TRBJ2-2; no reliable D call. Trimming cost V 7 bases and J 6 bases, with 9 bases left between them. The CDR3 is 12 residues long. The germline V gene encodes CDR1 SGHVS and CDR2 FQNEAQ. The CDR3 nucleotides are TGTGCCAGCACCACCGAGTCCGGGGAGCTGTTTTTT. It is translated as CASTTESGELFF.

This clone is a singleton in its sample. J is TRBJ2-7 and V is TRBV10-3; perhaps TRBD1 as D (7 bases). This CDR3 contains 15 residues. The germline V and J ends were trimmed by 3 bases and 6 bases, with 18 bases remaining between them. Germline V gene sequence: CDR1 ENHRY, CDR2 SYGVKD. CDR3 region: CAISDGTAGVAEQYF. DNA of the CDR3: TGTGCCATCAGTGACGGGACAGCGGGCGTTGCCGAGCAGTACTTC.

V gene TRBV27 combines with J gene TRBJ2-2; D is undetermined. CDR3 length equals 17 residues. The germline V gene has CDR1 MNHEY and CDR2 SMNVEV (reference sequence). Deletions cut 1 base from V and 1 base from J, with 13 bases between. The CDR3 region has the DNA TGTGCCAGCAGTTTATTTTATGGACCGGGGAACACCGGGGAGCTGTTTTTT. This gives the protein CASSLFYGPGNTGELFF.

The rearrangement links TRBV7-9 to TRBJ1-2; D not certain. Per the germline V gene, CDR1 is SEHNR and CDR2 is FQNEAQ (reference sequence). V lost 1 base, J lost 8 bases, and 8 bases lay in between. The CDR3 sequence is 12 residues long. CDR3 in DNA: TGTGCCAGCAGCTTAGGAGCCGGCGGCTACACCTTC. It specifies CASSLGAGGYTF.

The chain links TRBV27 to TRBJ2-5, with D possibly TRBD2 on 5 matching bases. The CDR3 length is 16 residues. The V gene lost 6 bases and the J gene lost 2 bases, with 19 bases spanning the gap. CDR1 is MNHEY and CDR2 is SMNVEV in the germline V gene (reference sequence). CDR3 residues: CASRPLRVAPQETQYF. Written as DNA, the CDR3 is TGTGCCAGCAGACCCCTGCGGGTGGCCCCACAAGAGACCCAGTACTTC.

The chain uses TRBV7-2 and TRBJ2-5; 8 positions agree with TRBD1. The CDR3 has 12 residues. Germline V gene sequence: CDR1 SGHTA, CDR2 FQGNSA. V shed 5 bases and J 5 bases; nucleotides not matched to a gene: 1. The CDR3 bases are TGTGCCAGCAGCCAGGGGGCGGAGACCCAGTACTTC. It specifies CASSQGAETQYF.

The V call is TRBV27, the J call TRBJ1-5; 8 bases are shared with TRBD1. The V gene end was trimmed by 5 bases and the J gene end by 7 bases; junction bases not matched to a gene: 7. There are 14 residues in the CDR3. Per germline, CDR1 MNHEY and CDR2 SMNVEV (reference sequence). The CDR3 sequence: CASSLDRVGQPQHF. The CDR3 coding sequence is TGTGCCAGCAGTCTGGACAGGGTCGGCCAGCCCCAGCATTTT.

The chain has TRBV19 and TRBJ1-2; TRBD1 is a possible D gene (6 bases). V lost 5 bases, J lost 7 bases, and 17 bases lay in between. Germline-derived CDR1 and CDR2 are LNHDA and SQIVND (reference sequence). This CDR3 comprises 14 residues. CDR3 sequence reads: CASSPPLGGSGYTF. In DNA, the CDR3 is TGTGCCAGTAGTCCCCCGTTAGGGGGATCTGGCTACACCTTC.

The rearrangement links TRBV19 to TRBJ2-2; 8 positions agree with TRBD1. Germline V lookup: CDR1 LNHDA, CDR2 SQIVND (reference sequence). The CDR3 length is 15 residues. The junction had 5 bases not matched to a gene; V was cut back by 6 bases and J by 2 bases. The CDR3 reads CASSRDRSNTGELFF. The CDR3 coding sequence is TGTGCCAGTAGCAGGGACAGGTCAAACACCGGGGAGCTGTTTTTT.

The chain uses TRBV5-4 and TRBJ1-1; D is possibly TRBD1 (5 bases). The V gene lost 0 bases and the J gene lost 7 bases, with 10 bases spanning the gap. Germline V gene data show CDR1 as SGHNT and CDR2 as YYREEE (reference sequence). The CDR3 sequence is 13 residues long. The CDR3 reads CASSLAGGREAFF. In DNA, the CDR3 is TGTGCCAGCAGCTTGGCCGGGGGACGTGAAGCTTTCTTT. The variable domain in full, with the rest retrieved from reference TRBV5-4 and TRBJ1-1, is ETGVTQSPTHLIKTRGQQVTLRCSSQSGHNTVSWYQQALGQGPQFIFQYYREEENGRGNFPPRFSGLQFPNYSSELNVNALELDDSALYLCASSLAGGREAFFGQGTRLTVV.

V and J are TRBV5-5 and TRBJ1-1; maybe TRBD1 (6 bases). The CDR3 covers 14 residues. V lost 0 bases and J 4 bases, leaving 10 bases between the germline ends. Per the germline V gene, CDR1 is SGHKS and CDR2 is YYEKEE (reference sequence). The CDR3 here is CASSLVGGGTEAFF. CDR3 sequence (DNA): TGTGCCAGCAGCTTGGTAGGGGGAGGCACTGAAGCTTTCTTT.

The CDR3 sequence: CASLGAGATSYEQYF. The CDR3 coding sequence is TGTGCCAGCCTAGGGGCAGGGGCTACCTCCTACGAGCAGTACTTC. The chain uses TRBV25-1 and TRBJ2-7; D might be TRBD1 (6 bases). Trimming removed 8 bases at V and 0 bases at J, with 17 bases between. Germline loops: CDR1 MGHDK, CDR2 SYGVNS. This CDR3 is built from 15 residues.